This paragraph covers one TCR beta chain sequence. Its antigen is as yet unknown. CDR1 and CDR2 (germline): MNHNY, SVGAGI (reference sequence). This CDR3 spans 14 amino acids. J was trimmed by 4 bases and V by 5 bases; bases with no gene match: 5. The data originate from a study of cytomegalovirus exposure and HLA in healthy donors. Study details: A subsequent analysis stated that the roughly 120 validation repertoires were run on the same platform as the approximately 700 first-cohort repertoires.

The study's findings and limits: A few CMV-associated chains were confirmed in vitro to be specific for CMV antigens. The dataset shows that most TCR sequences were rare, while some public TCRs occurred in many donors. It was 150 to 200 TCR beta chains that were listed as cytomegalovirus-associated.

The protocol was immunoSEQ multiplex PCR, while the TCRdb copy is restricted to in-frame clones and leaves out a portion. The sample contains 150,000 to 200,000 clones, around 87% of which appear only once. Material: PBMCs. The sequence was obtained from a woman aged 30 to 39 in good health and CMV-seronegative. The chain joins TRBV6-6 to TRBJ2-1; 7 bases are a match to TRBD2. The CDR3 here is CASSPVGRYNEQFF. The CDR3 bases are TGTGCCAGCAGTCCGGTCGGGAGGTACAATGAGCAGTTCTTC.